The 23 T cell receptor beta chains listed next were all sequenced from one sample in a study of early T cells in non-severe SARS-CoV-2 infection. TCRdb passed the 5' RACE reads through MiXCR, listing each CDR3 protein once. The sample lists 50,000 to 60,000 distinct CDR3 sequences, 5.5% to 7.5% seen once, with around 3.9% in the top ten. The sequencing sample was made of whole blood. These TCRs come from an adult who was a healthcare worker with PCR-confirmed SARS-CoV-2 infection or an uninfected control (not recorded which).

J is TRBJ2-1 and V is TRBV19; 12 bases align to TRBD1. The CDR3 is 16 amino acids. V shed 4 bases, J shed 10 bases, and the junction held 11 bases outside the gene matches. Germline V gene lookup returns CDR1 LNHDA and CDR2 SQIVND (reference sequence). CDR3 in DNA: TGTGCCAGTAGTAAGGCAGGGGACAGGGGGCGCAGGGAGCAGTTCTTC. Protein product: CASSKAGDRGRREQFF.

Ten or more counts support this clonotype. The V and J genes are TRBV20-1 and TRBJ2-6; D unresolved. V gave up 1 base and J gave up 0 bases, with 4 bases separating them. The germline gives CDR1 DFQATT, CDR2 SNEGSKA (reference sequence). The CDR3 extends over 14 amino acids. CDR3 nucleotide sequence: TGCAGTGCTAGAGGTAGCTCTGGGGCCAACGTCCTGACTTTC. It translates to CSARGSSGANVLTF.

This clonotype was seen repeatedly, ten times or more. The V gene is TRBV19, the J gene TRBJ2-7; 7 bases fit TRBD1. Germline trimming cut 9 bases from V and 2 bases from J; bases unmatched to any gene: 10. CDR3 size: 14 residues. Germline CDR1 is LNHDA and CDR2 is SQIVND (reference sequence). CDR3 region: CASKTRDSPYEQYF. CDR3 sequence (DNA): TGTGCCAGCAAAACCCGGGACAGTCCCTACGAGCAGTACTTC.

The rearrangement joins TRBV7-2 to TRBJ2-5; TRBD1 or TRBD2 may be the D gene (5 bases each). The CDR3 contains 13 residues. CDR1 and CDR2 (germline): SGHTA, FQGNSA. The ends were cut back, 4 bases at V and 0 bases at J, with 6 bases in the middle. The CDR3 DNA reads TGTGCCAGCAGCTGGGACCACCAAGAGACCCAGTACTTC. Protein product: CASSWDHQETQYF.

This clonotype was recorded at least ten times. The V gene is TRBV7-9, the J gene TRBJ1-2; 8 bases fit TRBD1. The junction had 5 bases not matched to a gene; V was cut back by 5 bases and J by 6 bases. There are 13 residues in the CDR3. CDR1 SEHNR and CDR2 FQNEAQ come from the germline V gene (reference sequence). CDR3 in DNA: TGTGCCAGCAGCGGAACAGGGGGTGATGGCTACACCTTC. It is translated as CASSGTGGDGYTF.

This clonotype was recorded a few times. The CDR3 loop reads CASSLDPGRDEKLFF. The CDR3 nucleotides read TGTGCCAGCAGCTTAGACCCGGGCCGGGATGAAAAACTGTTTTTT. The V and J genes are TRBV11-2 and TRBJ1-4; no clear D. Per the germline V gene, CDR1 is SGHAT and CDR2 is FQNNGV. The germline V and J ends were trimmed by 0 bases and 6 bases, with 11 bases remaining between them. The length of the CDR3 is 15 residues.

This clonotype was detected only a few times. The V gene is TRBV18, the J gene TRBJ2-2; D might be TRBD1 (6 bases). Trimming removed 3 bases at V and 0 bases at J, with 11 bases between. Germline lookup yields CDR1 KGHSH and CDR2 LQKENI. The CDR3 has 16 residues. The CDR3: CASSPPQGPNTGELFF. CDR3 bases: TGTGCCAGCTCACCCCCACAGGGCCCGAACACCGGGGAGCTGTTTTTT.

This clonotype turned up a few times. The V and J genes are TRBV11-2 and TRBJ1-6; maybe TRBD1 (5 bases). The germline V and J ends were trimmed by 5 bases and 7 bases, with 15 bases remaining between them. The CDR3 runs 15 residues. In germline, CDR1 is SGHAT, CDR2 FQNNGV. The CDR3 coding sequence is TGTGCCAGCAGCATCCTCCGGGACTCGAATTCACCCCTCCACTTT. Translating it yields CASSILRDSNSPLHF.

The V and J genes are TRBV5-5 and TRBJ1-5; D is perhaps TRBD1 (5 bases). Trimming removed 2 bases at V and 7 bases at J, with 13 bases between. CDR1 is SGHKS, CDR2 YYEKEE, per germline (reference sequence). This CDR3 has 14 residues. CDR3 nucleotides: TGTGCCAGCAGCTTAACCGGGACTCCCCAGCCCCAGCATTTT. Its translation: CASSLTGTPQPQHF.

The sample holds a few counts of this clonotype. The chain recombines TRBV4-3 with TRBJ2-7; perhaps TRBD1 as D (5 bases). The germline gives CDR1 LGHNA, CDR2 YSLEER. Trimming pared 4 bases from V and 3 bases from J, leaving 16 bases between. The CDR3 is 15 amino acids. The CDR3, as DNA: TGCGCCAGCAGCCCGACGTCAAGGGGCGGCTACGAGCAGTACTTC. Its protein product is CASSPTSRGGYEQYF.

There are many counts of this clonotype. This chain joins TRBV12-3 or TRBV12-4 and TRBJ1-2; no definite D call. Trimming cost V 3 bases and J 0 bases, with 11 bases left between them. The CDR3 runs 15 residues. The CDR3 loop is CASSLYARSNYGYTF. CDR3 in DNA: TGTGCCAGCAGTTTGTACGCCAGATCTAACTATGGCTACACCTTC.

This clonotype has at least ten counts. This chain links TRBV6-2 or TRBV6-3 with TRBJ2-1; 8 bases are a match to TRBD2. J lost 0 bases, V lost 6 bases, and 4 bases had no gene match. The CDR3 totals 15 residues. Germline assignment: CDR1 MNHEY and CDR2 SVGEGT. The CDR3 DNA reads as TGTGCCAGCAGAATAGCGGGGAGCTCCTACAATGAGCAGTTCTTC. Its translation is CASRIAGSSYNEQFF.

This chain joins TRBV5-1 and TRBJ1-2; D gene unclear. The CDR3 extends over 13 amino acids. The V gene lost 5 bases and the J gene lost 0 bases, with 8 bases spanning the gap. The germline CDR1 and CDR2 sequences are SGHRS and YFSETQ. CDR3: CASREGSNYGYTF. In DNA form, the CDR3 reads TGCGCCAGCAGAGAAGGGTCTAACTATGGCTACACCTTC.

The rearrangement joins TRBV27 to TRBJ1-6, with 9 bases matching TRBD1. This CDR3 comprises 17 residues. With 5 bases clipped from V and 3 bases from J, the junction kept 8 bases outside the gene matches. The V gene's germline CDR1 is MNHEY and CDR2 SMNVEV (reference sequence). CDR3 nucleotide sequence: TGTGCCAGCAGTCTAAACAGGGGGCCATTCTATAATTCACCCCTCCACTTT. Amino acid sequence: CASSLNRGPFYNSPLHF.

This clonotype was seen at least ten times. The rearrangement joins TRBV7-9 to TRBJ1-4, with D possibly being TRBD1 (5 bases). This CDR3 spans 12 amino acids. Germline loops: CDR1 SEHNR, CDR2 FQNEAQ (reference sequence). V gave up 8 bases and J gave up 6 bases, with 10 bases separating them. The CDR3 sequence: CASSGDDEKLFF. As DNA, the CDR3 is TGTGCCAGCTCGGGGGACGATGAAAAACTGTTTTTT.

The V and J genes are TRBV24-1 and TRBJ2-2; 7 bases map to TRBD1. The CDR3 covers 16 residues. V lost 4 bases, J lost 4 bases, and 8 bases stayed unmatched. CDR1 and CDR2 from the germline V gene are KGHDR and SFDVKD. Here the CDR3 DNA reads TGTGCCACCAGTGACTTCACCGGGACAGCCACCGGGGAGCTGTTTTTT. Translation: CATSDFTGTATGELFF.

This clonotype was picked up many times. The chain couples TRBV12-3 or TRBV12-4 to TRBJ1-5, with 8 bases fitting TRBD1. V shed 5 bases and J 2 bases; nucleotides not matched to a gene: 11. The CDR3 runs 17 residues. DNA for the CDR3: TGTGCCAGCAGTCTCCAACAGGGGGGAGGCGGCAATCAGCCCCAGCATTTT. This encodes CASSLQQGGGGNQPQHF.

This chain joins TRBV11-2 and TRBJ1-1; D is ambiguous. This CDR3 has 14 residues. The V gene's germline CDR1 is SGHAT and CDR2 FQNNGV. The ends were cut back, 7 bases at V and 0 bases at J, with 12 bases in the middle. CDR3 sequence: CASTPTGMNTEAFF. In DNA, the CDR3 is TGTGCCAGCACCCCAACGGGGATGAACACTGAAGCTTTCTTT.

CDR3 coding DNA: TGTGCCAGCAGCCCCGTACCTCCCACCGAGCAGTACTTC. Its protein product is CASSPVPPTEQYF. The chain recombines TRBV7-2 with TRBJ2-7; D remains unclear. From germline, CDR1 is SGHTA and CDR2 FQGNSA. The V gene lost 5 bases and the J gene lost 6 bases, with 14 bases spanning the gap. This CDR3 is built from 13 residues.

The chain uses TRBV5-5 and TRBJ2-7, with 9 bases matching TRBD2. The CDR3 spans 15 residues. In germline, CDR1 is SGHKS, CDR2 YYEKEE (reference sequence). V trimming: 4 bases; J trimming: 4 bases; junction bases outside the gene matches: 9. The CDR3 DNA follows: TGTGCCAGCAGCCTGTGGAGTAGCGGGGGTTACGAGCAGTACTTC. This codes for CASSLWSSGGYEQYF.

The chain employs TRBV7-9 and TRBJ2-3; D may match TRBD1 or TRBD2 (6 bases each). Trimming stripped 5 bases from V and 5 bases from J, with 14 bases between. From germline, CDR1 is SEHNR and CDR2 FQNEAQ (reference sequence). The CDR3 is made up of 14 amino acids. Here the CDR3 reads CASSRRGMGDTQYF. The DNA for the CDR3 is TGTGCCAGCAGCCGGAGGGGGATGGGAGATACGCAGTATTTT.

This clonotype has ten or more counts. V and J are TRBV11-2 and TRBJ1-4; 9 nucleotides align to TRBD1. There are 19 residues in the CDR3. Germline lookup yields CDR1 SGHAT and CDR2 FQNNGV. The V and J ends lost 1 base and 3 bases, in that order; junction bases with no gene match: 12. The CDR3 protein is CASSLVLPTGGSANEKLFF. The CDR3, as DNA: TGTGCCAGCAGCTTAGTTCTCCCGACAGGGGGTTCAGCTAATGAAAAACTGTTTTTT.

This clonotype was detected many times. The chain joins TRBV7-6 to TRBJ2-7, with 7 positions matching TRBD2. V lost 0 bases to trimming and J lost 3 bases; unmatched junction nucleotides: 8. This CDR3 comprises 16 residues. Germline V gene lookup returns CDR1 SGHVS and CDR2 FNYEAQ. DNA for the CDR3: TGTGCCAGCAGCTTAGCAGCGGGGAAGGGGATCTACGAGCAGTACTTC. Its translation: CASSLAAGKGIYEQYF.